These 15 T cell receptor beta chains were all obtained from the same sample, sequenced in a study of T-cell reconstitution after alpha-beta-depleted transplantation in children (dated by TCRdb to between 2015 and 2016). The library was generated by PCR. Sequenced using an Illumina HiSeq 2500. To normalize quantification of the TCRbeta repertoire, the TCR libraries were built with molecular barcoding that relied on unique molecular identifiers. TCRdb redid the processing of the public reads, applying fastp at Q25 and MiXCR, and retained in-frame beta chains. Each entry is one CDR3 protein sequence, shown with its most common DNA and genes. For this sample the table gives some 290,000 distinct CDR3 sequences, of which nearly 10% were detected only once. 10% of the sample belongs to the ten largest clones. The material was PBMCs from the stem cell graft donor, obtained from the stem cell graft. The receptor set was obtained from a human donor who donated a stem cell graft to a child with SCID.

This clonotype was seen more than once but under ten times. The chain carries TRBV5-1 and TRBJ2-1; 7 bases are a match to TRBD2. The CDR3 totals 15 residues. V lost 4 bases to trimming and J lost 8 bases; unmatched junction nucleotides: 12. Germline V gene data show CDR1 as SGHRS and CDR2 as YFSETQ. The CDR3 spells CASSLRLAWGDEQFF. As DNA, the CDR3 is TGCGCCAGCAGCCTCCGACTAGCTTGGGGGGATGAGCAGTTCTTC. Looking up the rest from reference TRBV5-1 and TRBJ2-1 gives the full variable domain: KAGVTQTPRYLIKTRGQQVTLSCSPISGHRSVSWYQQTPGQGLQFLFEYFSETQRNKGNFPGRFSGRQFSNSRSEMNVSTLELGDSALYLCASSLRLAWGDEQFFGPGTRLTVL.

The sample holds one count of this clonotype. CDR3 residues: CASSSSRYQPQHF. The CDR3 nucleotides read TGTGCCAGCAGCTCCAGCAGGTATCAGCCCCAGCATTTT. The rearrangement joins TRBV7-6 to TRBJ1-5; the D is unclear. Germline CDR1 SGHVS, CDR2 FNYEAQ. V was clipped by 4 bases and J by 5 bases, with 9 bases between them. There are 13 residues in the CDR3. The variable domain in full, completed from reference TRBV7-6 and TRBJ1-5, reads GAGVSQSPRYKVTKRGQDVALRCDPISGHVSLYWYRQALGQGPEFLTYFNYEAQQDKSGLPNDRFSAERPEGSISTLTIQRTEQRDSAMYRCASSSSRYQPQHFGDGTRLSIL.

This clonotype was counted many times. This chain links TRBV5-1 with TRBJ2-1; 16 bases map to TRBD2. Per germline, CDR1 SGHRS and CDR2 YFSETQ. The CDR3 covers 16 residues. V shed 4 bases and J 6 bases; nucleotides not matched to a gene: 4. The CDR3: CASSPGTSGGANEQFF. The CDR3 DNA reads TGCGCCAGCAGCCCCGGGACTAGCGGGGGGGCCAATGAGCAGTTCTTC.

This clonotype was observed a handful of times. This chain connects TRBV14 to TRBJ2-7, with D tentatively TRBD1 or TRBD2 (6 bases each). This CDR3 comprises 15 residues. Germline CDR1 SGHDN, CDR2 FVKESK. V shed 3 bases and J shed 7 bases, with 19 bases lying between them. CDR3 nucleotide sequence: TGTGCCAGCAGCCAGGCTCGGGGGCCGGCGGGAGAGCAGTACTTC. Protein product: CASSQARGPAGEQYF.

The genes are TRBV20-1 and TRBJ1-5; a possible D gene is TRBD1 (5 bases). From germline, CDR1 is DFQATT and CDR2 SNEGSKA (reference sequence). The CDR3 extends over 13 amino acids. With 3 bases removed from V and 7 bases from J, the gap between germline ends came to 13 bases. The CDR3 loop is CSARAGVRQPQHF. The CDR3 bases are TGCAGTGCTAGGGCGGGGGTGAGGCAGCCCCAGCATTTT.

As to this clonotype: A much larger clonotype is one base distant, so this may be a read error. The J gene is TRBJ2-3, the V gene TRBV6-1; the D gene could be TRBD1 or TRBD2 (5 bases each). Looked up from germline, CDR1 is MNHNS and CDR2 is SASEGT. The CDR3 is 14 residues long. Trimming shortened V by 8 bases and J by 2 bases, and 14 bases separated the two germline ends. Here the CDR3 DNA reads TGTGCCAGCCTCTCTGAGGGGCTCACAGATACGCAGTATTTT. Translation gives CASLSEGLTDTQYF.

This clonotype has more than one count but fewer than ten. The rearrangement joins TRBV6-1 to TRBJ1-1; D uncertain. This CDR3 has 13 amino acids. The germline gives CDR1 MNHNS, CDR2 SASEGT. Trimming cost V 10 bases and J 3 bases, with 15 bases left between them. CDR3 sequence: CATEHPFDTEAFF. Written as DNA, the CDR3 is TGTGCCACCGAACACCCTTTCGACACTGAAGCTTTCTTT.

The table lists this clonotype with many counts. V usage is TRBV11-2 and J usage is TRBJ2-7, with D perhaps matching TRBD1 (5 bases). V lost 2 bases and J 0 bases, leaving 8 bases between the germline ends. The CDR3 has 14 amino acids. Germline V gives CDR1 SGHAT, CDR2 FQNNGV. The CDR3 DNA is TGTGCCAGCAGCTTATGGGGCAGCTCCTACGAGCAGTACTTC. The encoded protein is CASSLWGSSYEQYF.

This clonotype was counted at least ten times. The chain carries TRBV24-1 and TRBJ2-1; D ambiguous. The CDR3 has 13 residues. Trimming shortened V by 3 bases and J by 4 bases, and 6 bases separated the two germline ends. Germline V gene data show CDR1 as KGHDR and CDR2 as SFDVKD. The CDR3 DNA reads TGTGCCACCAGTGATAGGAAATACAATGAGCAGTTCTTC. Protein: CATSDRKYNEQFF.

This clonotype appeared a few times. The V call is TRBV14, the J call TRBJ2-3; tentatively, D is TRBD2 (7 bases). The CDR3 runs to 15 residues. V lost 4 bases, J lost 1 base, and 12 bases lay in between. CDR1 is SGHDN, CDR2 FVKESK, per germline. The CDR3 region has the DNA TGTGCCAGCAGCCCTTGGGGGGGGCGCACAGATACGCAGTATTTT. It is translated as CASSPWGGRTDTQYF.

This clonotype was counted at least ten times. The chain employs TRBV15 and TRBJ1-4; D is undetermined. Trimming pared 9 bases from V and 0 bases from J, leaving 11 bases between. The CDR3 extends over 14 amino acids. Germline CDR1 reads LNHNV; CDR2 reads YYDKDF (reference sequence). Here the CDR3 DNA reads TGTGCCACAAGCCATCAGGCAACTAATGAAAAACTGTTTTTT. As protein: CATSHQATNEKLFF.

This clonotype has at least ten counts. The chain's CDR3 is CSARGGSGNTIYF. Written as DNA, the CDR3 is TGCAGTGCTAGAGGGGGATCGGGAAACACCATATATTTT. The chain employs TRBV20-1 and TRBJ1-3; D unclear. The CDR3 has 13 residues. Germline V gene sequence: CDR1 DFQATT, CDR2 SNEGSKA (reference sequence). The V end lost 1 base, the J end lost 4 bases, and 8 bases lay between the germline ends.

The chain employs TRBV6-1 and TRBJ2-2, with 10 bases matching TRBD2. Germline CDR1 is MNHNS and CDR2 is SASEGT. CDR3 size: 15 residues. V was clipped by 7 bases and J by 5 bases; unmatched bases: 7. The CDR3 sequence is CASKPPGLATGELFF. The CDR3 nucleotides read TGTGCCAGCAAGCCTCCGGGACTAGCGACCGGGGAGCTGTTTTTT.

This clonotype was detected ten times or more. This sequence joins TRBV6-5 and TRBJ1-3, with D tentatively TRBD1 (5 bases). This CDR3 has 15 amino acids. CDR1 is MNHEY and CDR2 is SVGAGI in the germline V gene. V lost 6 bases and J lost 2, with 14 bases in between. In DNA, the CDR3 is TGTGCCAGCAGGTCGGGGGAGCGGGCTGGAAACACCATATATTTT. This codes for CASRSGERAGNTIYF.

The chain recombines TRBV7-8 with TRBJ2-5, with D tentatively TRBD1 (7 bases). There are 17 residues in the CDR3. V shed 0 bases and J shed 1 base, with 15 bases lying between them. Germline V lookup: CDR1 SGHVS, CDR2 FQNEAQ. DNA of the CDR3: TGTGCCAGCAGCTTAGCGAGGAGGGACAGTGTCCAAGAGACCCAGTACTTC. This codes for CASSLARRDSVQETQYF.